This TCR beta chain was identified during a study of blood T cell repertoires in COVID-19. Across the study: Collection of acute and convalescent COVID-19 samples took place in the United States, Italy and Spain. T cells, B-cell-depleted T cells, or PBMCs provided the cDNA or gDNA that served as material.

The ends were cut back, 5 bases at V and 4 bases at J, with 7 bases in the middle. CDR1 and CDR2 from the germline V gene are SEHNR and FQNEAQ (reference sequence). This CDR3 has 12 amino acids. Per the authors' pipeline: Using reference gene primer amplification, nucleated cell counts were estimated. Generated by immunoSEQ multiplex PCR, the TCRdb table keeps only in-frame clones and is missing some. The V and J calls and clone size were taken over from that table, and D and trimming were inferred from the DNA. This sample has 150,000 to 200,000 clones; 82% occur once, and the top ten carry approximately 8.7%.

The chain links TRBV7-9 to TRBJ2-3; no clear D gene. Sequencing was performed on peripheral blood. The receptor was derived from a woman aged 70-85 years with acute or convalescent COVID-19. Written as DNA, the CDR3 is TGTGCCAGCAGCCCACTTTCAGATACGCAGTATTTT. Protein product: CASSPLSDTQYF.